This T cell receptor beta chain emerged from a study of blood T cell repertoires in COVID-19. Study-wide background: COVID-19 samples from acute and convalescent phases originated in the United States, Italy and Spain. PBMCs, B-cell-depleted T cells, or T cells provided the cDNA or gDNA that made up the material.

CDR3 length equals 14 residues. V lost 0 bases, J lost 3 bases, and 6 bases lay in between. Germline CDR1 is SGHRS and CDR2 is YFSETQ. In the source study's methods: Amplification from reference gene primers served as the basis for estimated nucleated cell counts. Only in-frame clones appear in the TCRdb table, and some are missing; sequencing was by immunoSEQ multiplex PCR. That table is the source of V, J and clone size, and D and trimming were worked out from the DNA. The data show more than 150,000 clones, about 86% seen once. The sequence was obtained from a man in his 60s with acute or convalescent COVID-19. The sample comprised peripheral blood. The V and J genes are TRBV5-1 and TRBJ2-2, with D possibly matching TRBD1 (5 bases). This CDR3 reads CASSLGQHTGELFF. The CDR3 DNA reads TGCGCCAGCAGCTTGGGACAGCACACCGGGGAGCTGTTTTTT.